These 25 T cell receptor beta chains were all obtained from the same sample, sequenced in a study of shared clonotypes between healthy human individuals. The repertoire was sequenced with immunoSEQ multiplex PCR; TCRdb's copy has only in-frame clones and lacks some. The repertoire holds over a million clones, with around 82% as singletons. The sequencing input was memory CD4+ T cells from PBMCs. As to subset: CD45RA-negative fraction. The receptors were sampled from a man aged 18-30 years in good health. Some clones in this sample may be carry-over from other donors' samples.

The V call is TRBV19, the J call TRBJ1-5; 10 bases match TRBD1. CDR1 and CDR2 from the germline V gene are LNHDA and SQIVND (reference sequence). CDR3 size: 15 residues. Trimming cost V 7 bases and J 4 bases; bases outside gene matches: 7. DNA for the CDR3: TGTGCCAGTACCTTCGACAGGGGGCCGAATCAGCCCCAGCATTTT. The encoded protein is CASTFDRGPNQPQHF.

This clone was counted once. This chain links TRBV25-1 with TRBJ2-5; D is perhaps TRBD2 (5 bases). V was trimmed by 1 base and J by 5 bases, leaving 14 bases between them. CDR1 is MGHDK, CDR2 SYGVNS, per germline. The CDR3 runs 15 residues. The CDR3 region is CASSEFGSRRETQYF. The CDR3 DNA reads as TGTGCCAGCAGTGAATTTGGAAGCCGGAGGGAGACCCAGTACTTC. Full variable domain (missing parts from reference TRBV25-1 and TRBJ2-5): EADIYQTPRYLVIGTGKKITLECSQTMGHDKMYWYQQDPGMELHLIHYSYGVNSTEKGDLSSESTVSRIRTEHFPLTLESARPSHTSQYLCASSEFGSRRETQYFGPGTRLLVL.

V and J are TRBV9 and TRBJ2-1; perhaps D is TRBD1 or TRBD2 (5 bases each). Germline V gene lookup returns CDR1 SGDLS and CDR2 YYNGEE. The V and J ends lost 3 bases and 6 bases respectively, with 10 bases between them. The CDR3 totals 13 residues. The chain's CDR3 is CASSARGANEQFF. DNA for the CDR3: TGTGCCAGCAGCGCAAGGGGAGCCAATGAGCAGTTCTTC.

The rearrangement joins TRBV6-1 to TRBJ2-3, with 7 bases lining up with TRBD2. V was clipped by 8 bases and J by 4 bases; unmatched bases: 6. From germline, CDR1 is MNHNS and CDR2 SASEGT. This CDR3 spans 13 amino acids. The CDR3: CASLNGGADTQYF. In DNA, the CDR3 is TGTGCCAGCCTCAATGGGGGGGCAGATACGCAGTATTTT.

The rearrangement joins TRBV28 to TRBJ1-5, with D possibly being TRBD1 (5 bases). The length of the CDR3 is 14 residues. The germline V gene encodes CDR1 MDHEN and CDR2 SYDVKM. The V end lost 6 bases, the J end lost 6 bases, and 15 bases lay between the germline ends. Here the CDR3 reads CASSPGQIGQPQHF. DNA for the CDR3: TGTGCCAGCAGCCCCGGACAAATTGGTCAGCCCCAGCATTTT.

The CDR3 loop is CASSLPGQRWLETQYF. DNA for the CDR3: TGTGCCAGCAGTTTACCAGGACAGAGATGGTTGGAGACCCAGTACTTC. The V gene is TRBV28, the J gene TRBJ2-5, with D maybe TRBD1 (6 bases). Germline CDR1 MDHEN, CDR2 SYDVKM. V lost 2 bases to trimming and J lost 5 bases, with 18 bases between them. The CDR3 contains 16 residues.

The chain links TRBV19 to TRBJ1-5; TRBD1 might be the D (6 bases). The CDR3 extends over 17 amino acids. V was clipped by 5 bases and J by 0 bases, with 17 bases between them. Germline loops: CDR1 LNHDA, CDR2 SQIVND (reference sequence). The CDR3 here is CASSLYRDYFSNQPQHF. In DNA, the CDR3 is TGTGCCAGTAGTCTCTACAGGGATTACTTTAGCAATCAGCCCCAGCATTTT.

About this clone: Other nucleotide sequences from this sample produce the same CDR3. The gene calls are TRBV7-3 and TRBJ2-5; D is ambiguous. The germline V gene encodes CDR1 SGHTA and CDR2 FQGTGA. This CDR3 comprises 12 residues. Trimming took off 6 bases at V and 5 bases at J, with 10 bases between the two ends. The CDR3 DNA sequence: TGTGCCAGCAGTCTTGTGGGGGAGACCCAGTACTTC. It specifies CASSLVGETQYF.

In DNA form, the CDR3 reads TGTGCCAGCAGCCCGTACCCCCTAGGGACTAGCGGCCAAAGCGGACTGTGGGATACGCAGTATTTT. It codes for CASSPYPLGTSGQSGLWDTQYF. The chain carries TRBV4-2 and TRBJ2-3; 11 positions match TRBD2. Germline trimming cut 4 bases from V and 6 bases from J; bases unmatched to any gene: 27. The CDR3 contains 22 residues. Per the germline V gene, CDR1 is LGHNA and CDR2 is YNFKEQ.

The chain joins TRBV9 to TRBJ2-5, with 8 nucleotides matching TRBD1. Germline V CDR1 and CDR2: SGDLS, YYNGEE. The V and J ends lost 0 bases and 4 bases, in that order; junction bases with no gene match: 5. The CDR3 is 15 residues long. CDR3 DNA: TGTGCCAGCAGCGTAGCTTTCGGGACAGGAGAGACCCAGTACTTC. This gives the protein CASSVAFGTGETQYF. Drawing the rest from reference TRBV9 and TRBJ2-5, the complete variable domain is DSGVTQTPKHLITATGQRVTLRCSPRSGDLSVYWYQQSLDQGLQFLIQYYNGEERAKGNILERFSAQQFPDLHSELNLSSLELGDSALYFCASSVAFGTGETQYFGPGTRLLVL.

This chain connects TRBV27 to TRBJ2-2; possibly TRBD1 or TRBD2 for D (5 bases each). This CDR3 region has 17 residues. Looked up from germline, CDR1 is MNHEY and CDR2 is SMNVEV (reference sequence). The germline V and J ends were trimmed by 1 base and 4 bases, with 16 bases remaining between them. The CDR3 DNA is TGTGCCAGCAGTTTATACCAGGATGGGGGTGGCACCGGGGAGCTGTTTTTT. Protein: CASSLYQDGGGTGELFF.

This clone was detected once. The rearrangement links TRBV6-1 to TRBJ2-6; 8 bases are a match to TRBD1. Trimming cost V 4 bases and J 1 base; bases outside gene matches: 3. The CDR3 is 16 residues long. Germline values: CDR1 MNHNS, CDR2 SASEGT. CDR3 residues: CASSGQGASGANVLTF. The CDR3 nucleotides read TGTGCCAGCAGTGGGCAGGGGGCATCTGGGGCCAACGTCCTGACTTTC.

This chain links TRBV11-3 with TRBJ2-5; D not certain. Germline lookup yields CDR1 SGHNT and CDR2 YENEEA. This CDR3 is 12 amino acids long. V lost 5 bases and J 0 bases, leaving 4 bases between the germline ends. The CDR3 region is CASSPNQETQYF. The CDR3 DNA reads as TGTGCCAGCAGCCCCAACCAAGAGACCCAGTACTTC.

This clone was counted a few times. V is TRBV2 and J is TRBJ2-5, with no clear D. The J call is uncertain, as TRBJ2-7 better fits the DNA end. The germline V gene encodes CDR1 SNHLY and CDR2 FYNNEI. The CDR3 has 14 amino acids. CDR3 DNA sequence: TGTGCCAGCAGTGCGATGGTCGTGGGCGACGAGCAGTACTTC. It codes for CASSAMVVGDEQYF.

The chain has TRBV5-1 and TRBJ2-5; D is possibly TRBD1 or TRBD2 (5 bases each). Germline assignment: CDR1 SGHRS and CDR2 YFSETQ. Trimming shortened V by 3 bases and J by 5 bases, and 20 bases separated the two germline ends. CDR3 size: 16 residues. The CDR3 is CASSYLFARGEETQYF. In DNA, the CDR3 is TGCGCCAGCAGCTACCTCTTTGCACGGGGCGAGGAGACCCAGTACTTC.

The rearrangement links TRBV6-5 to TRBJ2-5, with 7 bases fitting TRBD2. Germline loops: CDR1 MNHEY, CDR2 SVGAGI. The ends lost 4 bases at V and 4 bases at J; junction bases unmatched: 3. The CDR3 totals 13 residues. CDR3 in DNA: TGTGCCAGCAGTTCCAGGGAGGGAGAGACCCAGTACTTC. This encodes CASSSREGETQYF.

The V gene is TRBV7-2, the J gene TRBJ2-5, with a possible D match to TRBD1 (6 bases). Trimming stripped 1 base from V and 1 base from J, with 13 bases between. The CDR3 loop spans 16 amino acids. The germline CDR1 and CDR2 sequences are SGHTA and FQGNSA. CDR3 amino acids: CASSLGMNRVQETQYF. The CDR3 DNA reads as TGTGCCAGCAGCTTAGGAATGAACAGGGTCCAAGAGACCCAGTACTTC.

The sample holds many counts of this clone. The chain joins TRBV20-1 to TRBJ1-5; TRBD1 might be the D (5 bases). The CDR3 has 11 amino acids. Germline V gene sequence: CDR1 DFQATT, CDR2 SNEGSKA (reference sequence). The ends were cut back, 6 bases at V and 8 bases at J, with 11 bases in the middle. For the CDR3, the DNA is TGCAGTGCGGCCTTGGGGGAGCCCCAGCATTTT. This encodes CSAALGEPQHF.

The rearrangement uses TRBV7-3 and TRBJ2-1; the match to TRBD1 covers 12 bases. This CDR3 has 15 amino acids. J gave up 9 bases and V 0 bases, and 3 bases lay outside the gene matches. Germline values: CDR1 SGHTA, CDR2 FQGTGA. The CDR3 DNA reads TGTGCCAGCAGCTTAACTGGGACAGGGGGCAGTGAGCAGTTCTTC. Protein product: CASSLTGTGGSEQFF.

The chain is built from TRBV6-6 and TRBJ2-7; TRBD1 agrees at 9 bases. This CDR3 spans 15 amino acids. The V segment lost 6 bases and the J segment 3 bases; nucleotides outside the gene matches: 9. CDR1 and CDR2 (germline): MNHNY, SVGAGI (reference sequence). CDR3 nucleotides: TGTGCCAGCAGCACAGGGGGCCGATCCCTCTACGAGCAGTACTTC. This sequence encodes CASSTGGRSLYEQYF.

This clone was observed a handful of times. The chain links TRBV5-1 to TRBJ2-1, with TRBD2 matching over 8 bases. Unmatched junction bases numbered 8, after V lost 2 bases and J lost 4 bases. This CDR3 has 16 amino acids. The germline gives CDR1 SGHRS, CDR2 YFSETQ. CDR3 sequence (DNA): TGCGCCAGCAGCTTTTCCCCAGCGGGAGCTTACAATGAGCAGTTCTTC. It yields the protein CASSFSPAGAYNEQFF. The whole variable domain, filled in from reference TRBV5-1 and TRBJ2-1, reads KAGVTQTPRYLIKTRGQQVTLSCSPISGHRSVSWYQQTPGQGLQFLFEYFSETQRNKGNFPGRFSGRQFSNSRSEMNVSTLELGDSALYLCASSFSPAGAYNEQFFGPGTRLTVL.

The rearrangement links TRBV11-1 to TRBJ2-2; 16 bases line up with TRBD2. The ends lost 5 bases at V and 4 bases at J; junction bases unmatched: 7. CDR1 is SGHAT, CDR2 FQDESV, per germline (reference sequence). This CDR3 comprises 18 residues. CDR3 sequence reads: CASSPGLAGGPGTGELFF. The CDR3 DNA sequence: TGTGCCAGCAGCCCGGGACTAGCGGGAGGGCCGGGCACCGGGGAGCTGTTTTTT.

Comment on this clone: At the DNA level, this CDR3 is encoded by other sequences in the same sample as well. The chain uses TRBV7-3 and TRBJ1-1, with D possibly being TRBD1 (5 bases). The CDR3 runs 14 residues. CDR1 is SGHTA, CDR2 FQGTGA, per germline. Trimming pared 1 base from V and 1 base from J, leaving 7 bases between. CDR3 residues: CASSLMGGNTEAFF. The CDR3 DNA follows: TGTGCCAGCAGCTTAATGGGGGGGAACACTGAAGCTTTCTTT.

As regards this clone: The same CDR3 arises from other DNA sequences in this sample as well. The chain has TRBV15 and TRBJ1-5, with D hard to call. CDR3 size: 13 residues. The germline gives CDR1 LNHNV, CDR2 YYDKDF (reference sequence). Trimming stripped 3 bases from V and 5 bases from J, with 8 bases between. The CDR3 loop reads CATSRDPDQPQHF. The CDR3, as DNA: TGTGCCACCAGCAGGGACCCTGATCAGCCCCAGCATTTT.

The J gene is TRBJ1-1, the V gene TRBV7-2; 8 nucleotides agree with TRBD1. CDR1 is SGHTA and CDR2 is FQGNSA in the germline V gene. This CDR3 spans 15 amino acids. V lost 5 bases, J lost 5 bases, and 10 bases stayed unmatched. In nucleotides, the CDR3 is TGTGCCAGCAGCGCGTTTCAGGGGGCCCGGACTGAAGCTTTCTTT. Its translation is CASSAFQGARTEAFF.